These 21 T cell receptor beta chains originate from one sample sequenced in a study of breast tumors, draining lymph nodes, adjacent tissues (TCRdb year 2016). Lymph node samples came from the axillary draining lymph nodes of breast cancer patients. The library was produced with multiplex PCR. Sequencing was performed on an Illumina HiSeq 2000. TCRdb reprocessed the public reads (quality trimming at Q25 with fastp, clone calling with MiXCR) and kept in-frame beta chains. One record per CDR3 amino acid sequence lists the most common genes and DNA. Across this sample there are 200,000 to 250,000 distinct CDR3 sequences, with about 32% seen only once. The ten largest clones add up to about 1.4% of the sample. Sequencing was done on a sample of axillary lymph node tissue. All receptors derive from a female donor with breast cancer. Some clones in this sample may be carry-over from other donors' samples.

This clonotype was picked up many times. A read error is possible here, since a much larger clone lies one base away. The V gene is TRBV20-1, the J gene TRBJ2-1; TRBD2 aligns across 8 bases. Germline V CDR1 and CDR2: DFQATT, SNEGSKA (reference sequence). The junction had 13 bases not matched to a gene; V was cut back by 5 bases and J by 7 bases. This CDR3 has 15 residues. The CDR3 loop is CSAYGTSRGPNEQFF. CDR3 bases: TGCAGTGCTTATGGGACTAGTCGGGGTCCGAATGAGCAGTTCTTC.

The chain has TRBV6-5 and TRBJ1-1, with unresolved D. The germline V and J ends were trimmed by 5 bases and 5 bases, with 21 bases remaining between them. Looked up from germline, CDR1 is MNHEY and CDR2 is SVGAGI. CDR3 length: 16 residues. The CDR3 bases are TGTGCCAGCAGTCCCCCCCCCCGCCGGACCCCAACTGAAGCTTTCTTT. It encodes CASSPPPRRTPTEAFF.

The gene calls are TRBV2 and TRBJ1-2, with D possibly being TRBD1 (5 bases). Per germline, CDR1 SNHLY and CDR2 FYNNEI. With 7 bases removed from V and 8 bases from J, the gap between germline ends came to 14 bases. The CDR3 runs to 12 residues. The CDR3 sequence: CASIQGDVGYTF. CDR3 DNA: TGTGCCAGCATTCAAGGGGACGTGGGCTACACCTTC.

The chain joins TRBV11-2 to TRBJ2-3, with TRBD2 matching over 10 bases. Trimming took 5 bases from V and 11 from J; bases not matched to a gene: 16. Looked up from germline, CDR1 is SGHAT and CDR2 is FQNNGV. The CDR3 runs to 16 residues. CDR3 amino acids: CASSRKREGRVNEQYF. CDR3 nucleotides: TGTGCCAGCAGCCGGAAGCGGGAGGGCCGGGTCAATGAGCAGTATTTT.

The chain has TRBV28 and TRBJ2-1, with 8 bases identical to TRBD2. CDR1 is MDHEN, CDR2 SYDVKM, per germline. The CDR3 runs 15 residues. V lost 3 bases to trimming and J lost 4 bases; unmatched junction nucleotides: 5. CDR3 sequence: CASSFLGLEYNEQFF. The DNA of the CDR3 is TGTGCCAGCAGTTTCTTGGGACTAGAGTACAATGAGCAGTTCTTC.

Comment on this clonotype: An end of the junction differs from the germline gene, which may be a read error. V and J are TRBV24-1 and TRBJ2-7, with TRBD1 matching over 11 bases. The CDR3 spans 15 residues. The germline V gene has CDR1 KGHDR and CDR2 SFDVKD. This CDR3 reads CTTSDSDRGLYEQYF. CDR3 coding DNA: TGTACCACCAGCGACTCGGACAGGGGGCTCTACGAGCAGTACTTC.

The CDR3 DNA reads as TGCAGTGCCGTCGGGAGGGCCCACGAGCAGTACTTC. Protein sequence: CSAVGRAHEQYF. This rearrangement joins TRBV20-1 to TRBJ2-7, with 8 nucleotides matching TRBD2. This CDR3 region has 12 residues. The V and J ends lost 6 bases and 5 bases, in that order; junction bases with no gene match: 6. CDR1 and CDR2 from the germline V gene are DFQATT and SNEGSKA (reference sequence).

This clonotype was seen ten or more times. V and J are TRBV30 and TRBJ2-7, with a possible D match to TRBD1 (5 bases). The CDR3 consists of 16 residues. Looked up from germline, CDR1 is GTSNPN and CDR2 is SVGIG (reference sequence). Trimming took off 0 bases at V and 4 bases at J, with 19 bases between the two ends. The CDR3 DNA follows: TGTGCCTGGAGTGTACGTGAGAGGACAAAGGGATACGAGCAGTACTTC. This sequence encodes CAWSVRERTKGYEQYF.

As to this clonotype: The CDR3 does not close with the conserved phenylalanine or tryptophan, likely indicating a read error. The chain has TRBV12-3 or TRBV12-4 and TRBJ1-5; D might be TRBD1 (6 bases). The V gene lost 4 bases and the J gene lost 0 bases, with 13 bases spanning the gap. The length of the CDR3 is 16 residues. This CDR3 reads CASSSRGQNSNQPQHL. The DNA of the CDR3 is TGTGCCAGCAGTTCCAGAGGACAGAATAGCAATCAGCCCCAGCATCTT.

This chain links TRBV19 with TRBJ1-1; TRBD1 agrees at 9 bases. The CDR3 runs 15 residues. Trimming at V came to 2 bases and at J to 11 bases, leaving 12 bases not matched to a gene. The V gene's germline CDR1 is LNHDA and CDR2 SQIVND (reference sequence). The DNA for the CDR3 is TGTGCCAGTAGTATAAGGGTGACGACAGGGGGATCGGCTTTCTTT. It yields the protein CASSIRVTTGGSAFF.

Note on this clonotype: A much larger clone differs by one base, so this may be a read error. This chain uses TRBV6-2 or TRBV6-3 with TRBJ2-7; 12 nucleotides agree with TRBD1. The CDR3 spans 15 residues. The germline CDR1 and CDR2 sequences are MNHEY and SVGEGT. CDR3 in amino acids: CVRGTGGSNCYEQYF. CDR3 nucleotide sequence: TGTGTCAGAGGGACAGGGGGCAGTAATTGTTACGAGCAGTACTTC.

This clonotype occurred once. The gene calls are TRBV20-1 and TRBJ2-3; the match to TRBD2 covers 7 bases. The length of the CDR3 is 13 residues. The germline CDR1 and CDR2 sequences are DFQATT and SNEGSKA (reference sequence). Trimming took 1 base from V and 4 from J; bases not matched to a gene: 2. The CDR3, as DNA: TGCAGTGCTAGAGGCGGGAGTTCAGATACGCAGTATTTT. Protein: CSARGGSSDTQYF.

This clonotype was seen many times. In nucleotides, the CDR3 is TGTGCCAGCAGCTCTCGACTAGCGGGAAATGAGCAGTTCTTC. Residues: CASSSRLAGNEQFF. The V and J genes are TRBV9 and TRBJ2-1; 11 bases line up with TRBD2. Germline trimming cut 4 bases from V and 7 bases from J; bases unmatched to any gene: 4. Germline V CDR1 and CDR2: SGDLS, YYNGEE. There are 14 residues in the CDR3.

This clonotype came up many times. The V and J genes are TRBV7-3 and TRBJ2-2, with D unclear. Germline V gives CDR1 SGHTA, CDR2 FQGTGA. Trimming cost V 1 base and J 7 bases, with 4 bases left between them. The CDR3 extends over 12 amino acids. The CDR3 protein is CASSLRYGELFF. Here the CDR3 DNA reads TGTGCCAGCAGCTTAAGATACGGGGAGCTGTTTTTT.

Details on this clonotype: A much larger clone differs from this one at a single base, so this may be a read error. The chain employs TRBV30 and TRBJ2-1; 7 bases align to TRBD2. The length of the CDR3 is 14 residues. Germline V gives CDR1 GTSNPN, CDR2 SVGIG (reference sequence). CDR3 nucleotide sequence: TGTGCCTGGAGTATCCGCGGGAGTACGAATGAGCGGTTCTTC. Amino acids: CAWSIRGSTNERFF.

This clonotype was seen ten or more times. The chain has TRBV19 and TRBJ2-3; either TRBD1 or TRBD2 may supply D (5 bases each). V was trimmed by 0 bases and J by 9 bases, leaving 10 bases between them. Germline-derived CDR1 and CDR2 are LNHDA and SQIVND (reference sequence). The CDR3 is 13 amino acids. CDR3 in amino acids: CASSIEGEWTQYF. The CDR3 DNA follows: TGTGCCAGTAGTATAGAGGGGGAGTGGACGCAGTATTTT.

The chain carries TRBV29-1 and TRBJ2-2, with 8 bases that match TRBD1. With V trimmed by 7 bases and J by 0 bases, 4 bases remained unmatched. The CDR3 is 14 residues long. Germline V gene lookup returns CDR1 SQVTM and CDR2 ANQGSEA. CDR3 in DNA: TGCAGCGCCTGGACAGGGCCGAACACCGGGGAGCTGTTTTTT. Its protein is CSAWTGPNTGELFF.

This clonotype was detected many times. V usage is TRBV12-3 or TRBV12-4 and J usage is TRBJ1-6, with D uncertain. The CDR3 is 13 amino acids. The V and J ends lost 5 bases and 4 bases respectively, with 6 bases between them. The CDR3 coding sequence is TGTGCCAGCAGTCGGACGTATAATTCACCCCTCCACTTT. It codes for CASSRTYNSPLHF.

The chain links TRBV20-1 to TRBJ2-2; 11 nucleotides agree with TRBD2. The CDR3 covers 15 residues. With V trimmed by 4 bases and J by 8 bases, 9 bases remained unmatched. Looked up from germline, CDR1 is DFQATT and CDR2 is SNEGSKA (reference sequence). The CDR3 region has the DNA TGCAGTGCTACCGGTAGCGGGAGGGCCTTAGGGGAGCTGTTTTTT. Translation gives CSATGSGRALGELFF.

This clonotype has at least ten counts. The chain combines TRBV20-1 with TRBJ2-7; D is possibly TRBD2 (5 bases). The CDR3 contains 14 residues. CDR1 and CDR2 from the germline V gene are DFQATT and SNEGSKA (reference sequence). V lost 3 bases to trimming and J lost 4 bases, with 16 bases between them. CDR3 in DNA: TGCAGTGCTAGTCCTGGGAGCCCTTTTTACGAGCAGTACTTC. Residues: CSASPGSPFYEQYF.

In this sample, this clonotype turned up many times. This rearrangement joins TRBV20-1 to TRBJ2-3, with 11 bases fitting TRBD2. Per germline, CDR1 DFQATT and CDR2 SNEGSKA (reference sequence). This CDR3 comprises 14 residues. In nucleotides, the CDR3 is TGCAGCGTGATAGCGGGAGGGGCATCAGATACGCAGTATTTT. It encodes CSVIAGGASDTQYF.